This entry is about one TCR beta chain. The sample comes from a study of somatic mutations in cytotoxic T cells in rheumatoid arthritis. Some clones are missing from TCRdb's copy, which holds only in-frame ones; the method was immunoSEQ multiplex PCR. The sample has 5,000 to 6,000 clones; almost 80% are singletons. The CDR3 runs to 14 residues. Per the germline V gene, CDR1 is SGHVS and CDR2 is FQNEAQ. V lost 5 bases and J lost 3, with 14 bases in between. V gene TRBV7-8 combines with J gene TRBJ2-7; D is possibly TRBD1 (5 bases). The sequence was collected from an adult with rheumatoid arthritis. Sequencing used CD8+ T cells sorted from blood. The CDR3 sequence is CASSTRREFYEQYF. DNA for the CDR3: TGTGCCAGCAGCACCCGCAGGGAATTCTACGAGCAGTACTTC.